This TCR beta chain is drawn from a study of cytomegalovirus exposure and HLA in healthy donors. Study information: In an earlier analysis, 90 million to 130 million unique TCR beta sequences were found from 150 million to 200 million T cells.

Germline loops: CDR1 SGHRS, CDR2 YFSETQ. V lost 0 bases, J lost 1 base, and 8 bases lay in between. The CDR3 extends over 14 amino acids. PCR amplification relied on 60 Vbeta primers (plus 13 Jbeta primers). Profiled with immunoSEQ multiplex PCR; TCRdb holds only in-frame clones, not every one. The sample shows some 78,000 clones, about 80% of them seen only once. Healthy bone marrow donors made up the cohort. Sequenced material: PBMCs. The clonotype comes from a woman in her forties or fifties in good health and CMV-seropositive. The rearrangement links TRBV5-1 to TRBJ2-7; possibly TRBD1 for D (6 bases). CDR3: CASSLARGSYEQYF. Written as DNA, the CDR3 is TGCGCCAGCAGCTTGGCCAGGGGTTCCTACGAGCAGTACTTC.